This is a list of T cell receptor beta chains from one sample in a study of T cells in Graves' hyperthyroidism and ophthalmopathy. TCRdb reprocessed the multiplex PCR reads with MiXCR, giving one entry per CDR3 protein. The table includes more than 35,000 distinct CDR3 sequences, roughly 50% detected once. Sequenced sample: peripheral blood or thyroid tissue (not recorded which). The receptors originated from a woman aged 45-65 years with Graves' hyperthyroidism. The CDR3 runs from the conserved cysteine through the conserved F or W. The D gene is left open where the match is weak. Part of the rows lack a size; the others show once, few, many or a class for expanded clones.

CDR3	DNA	J	V	size	D
CATGQGADHEIQYF	TGTGCCACCGGACAGGGGGCCGACCATGAGATCCAGTACTTC	TRBJ2-5	TRBV10-3	few	TRBD1
CASSLVAGIQETQYF	TGTGCCAGCAGCTTAGTAGCGGGAATCCAAGAGACCCAGTACTTC	TRBJ2-5	TRBV7-6	-	TRBD2
CASHIQGAQAEAFF	TGTGCCAGCCATATCCAGGGGGCGCAGGCTGAAGCTTTCTTT	TRBJ1-1	TRBV6-1	-	TRBD1
CASSQDTVTYSGNTIYF	TGTGCCAGCAGCCAAGACACAGTTACCTATTCTGGAAACACCATATATTTT	TRBJ1-3	TRBV14	many	-
CASSLLAGSSYEQYF	TGTGCCAGCAGCTTACTAGCGGGCTCCTCCTACGAGCAGTACTTC	TRBJ2-7	TRBV7-9	many	TRBD2
CASSGTGTSSGELFF	TGCGCCAGCAGCGGGACAGGAACGAGCTCCGGGGAGCTGTTTTTT	TRBJ2-2	TRBV5-1	many	TRBD1
CASSTRLGWTEAFF	TGTGCCAGCAGTACCCGGTTGGGGTGGACTGAAGCTTTCTTT	TRBJ1-1	TRBV28	many	-
CASSHQGSYEQYF	TGCGCCAGCAGCCATCAGGGTTCCTACGAGCAGTACTTC	TRBJ2-7	TRBV4-1	many	-
CASSVGGWFDQPQHF	TGTGCCAGCAGCGTCGGGGGGTGGTTTGATCAGCCCCAGCATTTT	TRBJ1-5	TRBV9	once	-
CSVGQGARETQYF	TGCAGCGTCGGACAGGGGGCGAGAGAGACCCAGTACTTC	TRBJ2-5	TRBV29-1	-	TRBD1
CASSFTSGDTGELFF	TGTGCCAGCAGCTTCACTAGCGGGGACACCGGGGAGCTGTTTTTT	TRBJ2-2	TRBV11-2	many	TRBD2
CASSPPSPYEQYF	TGTGCCAGCAGCCCGCCATCCCCCTACGAGCAGTACTTC	TRBJ2-7	TRBV7-9	-	-
CAISASGARNTEAF	TGTGCCATCAGTGCTTCAGGGGCGAGGAACACTGAAGCTTTC	TRBJ2-6	TRBV10-3	-	-
CATSRVGQVETQYF	TGTGCCACCAGCAGAGTGGGACAGGTGGAGACCCAGTACTTC	TRBJ2-5	TRBV15	-	TRBD1
CSMTGRGTEAFF	TGCAGTATGACAGGGAGGGGGACTGAAGCTTTCTTT	TRBJ1-1	TRBV20-1	-	TRBD1
CASNEGQGSGGYTF	TGTGCCAGTAACGAGGGACAGGGTTCGGGTGGCTACACCTTC	TRBJ1-2	TRBV19	many	TRBD1
CASSKGQSNTGELFF	TGTGCCAGTAGTAAAGGACAGTCCAACACCGGGGAGCTGTTTTTT	TRBJ2-2	TRBV3-1	few	-
CASSLVGSSSGEQYF	TGCGCCAGCAGCTTGGTTGGGAGTTCCTCTGGCGAGCAGTACTTC	TRBJ2-7	TRBV5-1	many	-
CSVELAGGELFF	TGCAGCGTTGAACTAGCGGGAGGGGAGCTGTTTTTT	TRBJ2-2	TRBV29-1	many	TRBD2
CASSQLTTDTQYF	TGCGCCAGCAGCCAGCTCACCACAGATACGCAGTATTTT	TRBJ2-3	TRBV4-3	many	-
CASSLARETYEQYF	TGTGCCAGCAGCTTGGCCAGGGAAACCTACGAGCAGTACTTC	TRBJ2-7	TRBV5-6	many	-
CASSRGGSYNSPLHF	TGTGCCAGCAGCCGAGGGGGGTCCTATAATTCACCCCTCCACTTT	TRBJ1-6	TRBV7-2	many	-
CASREQGANYGYTF	TGTGCCAGCAGGGAACAGGGGGCGAACTATGGCTACACCTTC	TRBJ1-2	TRBV2	-	TRBD1
CASSLGGTTYEQYF	TGTGCCAGCAGCTTAGGAGGCACCACCTACGAGCAGTACTTC	TRBJ2-7	TRBV7-6	many	-
CSAIRTSGSRELFF	TGCAGTGCTATAAGGACTAGCGGGAGTAGGGAGCTGTTTTTT	TRBJ2-2	TRBV20-1	medium-sized	TRBD2
CASLSRGREETGELSF	TGTGCCAGCCTCTCCCGGGGCAGGGAGGAAACCGGGGAGCTGTCTTTT	TRBJ2-2	TRBV19	-	-
CASSLGRAYGYTIYF	TGTGCCAGCAGCTTAGGCAGGGCCTATGGCTACACCATATATTTT	TRBJ1-3	TRBV11-2	-	-
CSARDPPYFGEQYF	TGCAGTGCTAGAGACCCCCCCTATTTCGGCGAGCAGTACTTC	TRBJ2-7	TRBV20-1	many	-
CSVEVGSSLVYQETQYF	TGCAGCGTTGAAGTCGGAAGTAGCTTGGTCTACCAAGAGACCCAGTACTTC	TRBJ2-5	TRBV29-1	many	-
CASSFPPGVNTEAFF	TGTGCCAGCAGCTTCCCCCCAGGGGTGAACACTGAAGCTTTCTTT	TRBJ1-1	TRBV7-2	-	-
CASRQGNYGYTF	TGTGCCAGCAGACAGGGGAACTATGGCTACACCTTC	TRBJ1-2	TRBV19	-	TRBD1
CASSVKRNTEAFF	TGTGCCAGCAGCGTAAAGAGGAACACTGAAGCTTTCTTT	TRBJ1-1	TRBV9	many	-
CGVGPDWNTEAFF	TGCGGCGTTGGCCCGGACTGGAACACTGAAGCTTTCTTT	TRBJ1-1	TRBV29-1	-	-
CASTLAGGGKTQYF	TGTGCCAGCACTCTAGCGGGAGGGGGAAAGACCCAGTACTTC	TRBJ2-5	TRBV7-2	many	TRBD2
CASSLAPGVDYEQYF	TGTGCCAGCAGCTTAGCGCCGGGCGTGGACTACGAGCAGTACTTC	TRBJ2-7	TRBV7-2	-	-
CSARAGSSYEQYF	TGCAGTGCTAGGGCGGGTAGCTCCTACGAGCAGTACTTC	TRBJ2-7	TRBV20-1	large	-
CASSEFLGIGYEQYF	TGTGCCAGCAGTGAATTTCTAGGGATTGGCTACGAGCAGTACTTC	TRBJ2-7	TRBV6-1	many	-
CATSRGTGVDEKLFF	TGTGCCACCAGCAGAGGAACAGGGGTGGATGAAAAACTGTTTTTT	TRBJ1-4	TRBV15	-	TRBD1
CASLPGHFSYEQYF	TGTGCCAGCTTGCCGGGACACTTCTCCTACGAGCAGTACTTC	TRBJ2-7	TRBV2	-	-
CSARSRVAVQGNSPLHF	TGCAGTGCTAGATCGCGAGTAGCAGTCCAAGGGAATTCACCCCTCCACTTT	TRBJ1-6	TRBV20-1	many	-
CASSLAGTSGIPPYEQYF	TGTGCCAGCAGCTTGGCCGGGACTAGCGGGATTCCCCCCTACGAGCAGTACTTC	TRBJ2-7	TRBV7-2	once	TRBD2
CASSYPEGTANEKLFF	TGTGCCAGCAGTTATCCGGAGGGGACCGCTAATGAAAAACTGTTTTTT	TRBJ1-4	TRBV6-2/TRBV6-3	many	-
CAIRAAGGGYTF	TGTGCCATCAGGGCCGCAGGGGGCGGCTACACCTTC	TRBJ1-2	TRBV10-3	few	TRBD1
CASSSYSKDGRDNEQYF	TGTGCCAGCAGCAGTTACTCGAAGGACGGGAGAGACAACGAGCAGTACTTC	TRBJ2-7	TRBV7-9	-	-
CASSRGQGTYEQYF	TGTGCCAGCAGCCGCGGACAGGGGACCTACGAGCAGTACTTC	TRBJ2-7	TRBV9	-	TRBD1
CASSRYAGGGEQYF	TGTGCCAGCAGCCGGTACGCTGGGGGCGGCGAGCAGTACTTC	TRBJ2-7	TRBV7-2	-	-
CATSSGGGYGYTF	TGTGCCACCAGCAGTGGGGGGGGCTATGGCTACACCTTC	TRBJ1-2	TRBV15	-	-
CASRQDMDMNTEAFF	TGTGCCAGCAGGCAAGACATGGACATGAACACTGAAGCTTTCTTT	TRBJ1-1	TRBV2	-	-
CSAREGGRPQHF	TGCAGTGCTAGAGAGGGGGGCAGGCCCCAGCATTTT	TRBJ1-5	TRBV20-1	once	-
CSAPNLNSPLHF	TGCAGTGCCCCTAATCTTAACTCACCCCTCCACTTT	TRBJ1-6	TRBV20-1	-	-
CASSARQGSTDTQYF	TGTGCCAGCAGCGCTAGACAGGGAAGCACAGATACGCAGTATTTT	TRBJ2-3	TRBV9	many	TRBD1
CASRSSGTETQYF	TGTGCCAGCAGGTCTAGTGGGACAGAGACCCAGTACTTC	TRBJ2-5	TRBV6-6	-	-
CASSQPRLAGQIDTQYF	TGTGCCAGCAGCCAACCCCGACTAGCGGGACAGATAGATACGCAGTATTTT	TRBJ2-3	TRBV7-8	few	TRBD2